This T cell receptor (beta chain) was recovered during a study of T cell repertoires in cytomegalovirus infection. Study overall: Use of recently identified HLA-C-restricted and well-studied HLA-B-restricted CMV epitopes was part of the study. A matching HLA type, together with CMV infection, was signaled by public TCR beta signatures.

The study's findings and limits: The ex vivo response was dominated by HLA-C-restricted CMV-specific TCR beta clonotypes. Individuals carrying CMV plus the relevant HLA were identified by cumulative frequency of public TCR beta families.

CDR3 length equals 14 residues. Germline assignment: CDR1 SSHAT and CDR2 FNYEAQ (reference sequence). This clonotype was detected ten times or more. The antigen is undetermined. The junction and the germline gene differ at one end; a read error may be behind it. One entry per CDR3 protein results from TCRdb running MiXCR on the reads. The sample holds about 120,000 distinct CDR3 sequences, around 30% seen once. The sequences come from CD8+ T cells from cultured PBMCs, collected from culture after CMV antigen stimulation. The TCR was taken from a human donor in good health (CMV status not recorded). Some clones in this sample may be carry-over from other donors' samples. The chain joins TRBV7-7 to TRBJ2-5; TRBD1 matches 7 bases. The CDR3 sequence is CASSPWTGDETQYF. CDR3 bases: TGTGCTAGCAGCCCATGGACAGGCGATGAGACCCAGTACTTC.